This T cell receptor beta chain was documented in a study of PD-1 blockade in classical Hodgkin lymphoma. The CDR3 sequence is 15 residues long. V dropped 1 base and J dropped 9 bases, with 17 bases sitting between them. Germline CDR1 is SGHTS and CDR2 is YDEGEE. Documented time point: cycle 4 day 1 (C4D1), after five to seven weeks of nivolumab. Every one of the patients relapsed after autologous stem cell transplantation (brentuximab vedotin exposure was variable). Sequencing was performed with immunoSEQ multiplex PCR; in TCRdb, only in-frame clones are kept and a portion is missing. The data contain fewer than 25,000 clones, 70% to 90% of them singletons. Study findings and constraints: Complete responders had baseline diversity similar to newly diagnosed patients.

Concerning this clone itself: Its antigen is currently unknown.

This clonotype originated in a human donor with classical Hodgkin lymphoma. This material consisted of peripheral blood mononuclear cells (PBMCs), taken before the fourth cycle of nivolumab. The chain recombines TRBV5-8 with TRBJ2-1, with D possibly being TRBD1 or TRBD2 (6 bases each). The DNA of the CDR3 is TGTGCCAGCAGCTTGATGTGGGGCGAGGGGGGTGAGCAGTTCTTC. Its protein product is CASSLMWGEGGEQFF.